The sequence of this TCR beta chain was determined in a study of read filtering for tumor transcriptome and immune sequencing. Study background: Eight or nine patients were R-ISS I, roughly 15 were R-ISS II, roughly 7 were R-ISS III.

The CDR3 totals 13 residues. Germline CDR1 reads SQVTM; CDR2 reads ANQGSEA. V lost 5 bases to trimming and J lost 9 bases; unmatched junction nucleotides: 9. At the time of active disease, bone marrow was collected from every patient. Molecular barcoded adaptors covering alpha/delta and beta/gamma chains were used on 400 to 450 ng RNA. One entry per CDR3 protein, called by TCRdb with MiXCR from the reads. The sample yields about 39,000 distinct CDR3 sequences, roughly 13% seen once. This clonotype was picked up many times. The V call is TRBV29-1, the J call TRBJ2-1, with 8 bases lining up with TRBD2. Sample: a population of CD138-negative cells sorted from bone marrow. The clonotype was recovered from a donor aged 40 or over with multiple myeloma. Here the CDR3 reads CSVNPGGRFEQFF. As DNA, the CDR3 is TGCAGCGTTAATCCGGGGGGGCGATTTGAGCAGTTCTTC.